Below are 6 T cell receptor beta chains sequenced from a single sample in a study of cytomegalovirus exposure and HLA in healthy donors. With 60 Vbeta and 13 Jbeta primers, the PCR was carried out. Measured with immunoSEQ multiplex PCR; TCRdb has only the in-frame clones, and not every one. This sample has 100,000 to 150,000 clones, with 80% to 90% found just once. Specimen: PBMCs. These receptor sequences come from a man aged 45-65 years in good health and CMV-seronegative.

The chain couples TRBV29-1 to TRBJ2-5, with 9 nucleotides matching TRBD1. With the DNA end fitting TRBJ2-7 better, the J assignment may be wrong. The CDR3 length is 15 residues. CDR1 is SQVTM and CDR2 is ANQGSEA in the germline V gene. The CDR3 DNA is TGCAGCGGGACTACCCGGGACAGGGAACCCCACGAGCAGTACTTC. Amino acid sequence: CSGTTRDREPHEQYF.

The chain combines TRBV15 with TRBJ2-1, with D possibly being TRBD2 (7 bases). Per germline, CDR1 LNHNV and CDR2 YYDKDF (reference sequence). This CDR3 region has 15 residues. V lost 2 bases and J 10 bases, leaving 18 bases between the germline ends. The CDR3 DNA follows: TGTGCCACCAGCAGAAGAGGCGGGGGCGCCGGGGAGCAGTTCTTC. Residues: CATSRRGGGAGEQFF. Together with reference TRBV15 and TRBJ2-1, the CDR3 gives the full variable domain: DAMVIQNPRYQVTQFGKPVTLSCSQTLNHNVMYWYQQKSSQAPKLLFHYYDKDFNNEADTPDNFQSRRPNTSFCFLDIRSPGLGDTAMYLCATSRRGGGAGEQFFGPGTRLTVL.

This chain connects TRBV5-4 to TRBJ1-6, with D possibly matching TRBD1 (5 bases). V shed 3 bases and J shed 2 bases, with 12 bases lying between them. The CDR3 covers 16 residues. Germline loops: CDR1 SGHNT, CDR2 YYREEE (reference sequence). The chain's CDR3 is CASSSGHITYNSPLHF. In DNA, the CDR3 is TGTGCCAGCAGCTCCGGACACATTACCTATAATTCACCCCTCCACTTT.

This clone was seen a few times. V gene TRBV7-9 combines with J gene TRBJ2-7; 7 bases line up with TRBD1. Germline CDR1 SEHNR, CDR2 FQNEAQ (reference sequence). V dropped 5 bases and J dropped 4; count of bases not matched to a gene: 17. CDR3 length equals 17 residues. The CDR3 nucleotides read TGTGCCAGCAGCACCTCCCGGTTAGAACAGGGGAAATACGAGCAGTACTTC. Amino acids: CASSTSRLEQGKYEQYF.

This clone was seen only a few times. V gene TRBV29-1 combines with J gene TRBJ2-7, with a weak D call TRBD1 (5 bases). The CDR3 is made up of 12 amino acids. Between the trimmed V and J ends, which lost 4 bases and 1 base, there was a span of 8 bases. Germline V gives CDR1 SQVTM, CDR2 ANQGSEA. The CDR3 loop is CSVAAGSYEQYF. Written as DNA, the CDR3 is TGCAGCGTTGCGGCAGGGTCCTACGAGCAGTACTTC.

V and J are TRBV6-1 and TRBJ1-5; D is unclear. The germline gives CDR1 MNHNS, CDR2 SASEGT. The V end was cut by 8 bases, the J end by 5 bases, with 13 bases between. The CDR3 is 13 residues long. CDR3 in DNA: TGTGCCAGCCAAGAGGCGGGGTATCAGCCCCAGCATTTT. This translates into CASQEAGYQPQHF.